This is a list of T cell receptor beta chains from one sample in a study of early T cells in non-severe SARS-CoV-2 infection. MiXCR, run by TCRdb on the 5' RACE reads, gives a single entry per CDR3 protein. The profile shows tens of thousands of distinct CDR3 sequences, under 9.5% of them singletons. What was sequenced was whole blood. These receptors all stem from an adult who was a healthcare worker with PCR-confirmed SARS-CoV-2 infection or an uninfected control (not recorded which). The CDR3 runs from the conserved cysteine through the conserved F or W. A D gene is named only where the DNA matches it firmly. Clone size is stated in some rows and not others, as once, few, many or a class when expanded.

-	TRBV9	-	TRBJ2-3	TGTGCCAGCAGCGTAGGTTCGGGGGACACAGATACGCAGTATTTT	CASSVGSGDTDTQYF
many	TRBV7-3	TRBD2	TRBJ2-1	TGTGCCAGCAGCTTAACCGGGACTACCAATGAGCAGTTCTTC	CASSLTGTTNEQFF
-	TRBV12-5	-	TRBJ2-3	TGTGCTAGTGGTCAGGAGACAGATACGCAGTATTTT	CASGQETDTQYF
few	TRBV2	-	TRBJ2-3	TGTGCCAGGGGACGTGGGAGCGCAGATACGCAGTATTTT	CARGRGSADTQYF
many	TRBV5-6	-	TRBJ2-1	TGTGCCAGCAGCTTTGGGCGGAACTACAATGAGCAGTTCTTC	CASSFGRNYNEQFF
-	TRBV7-8	-	TRBJ2-3	TGTGCCAGCAGCTTACGGCCGACAGCTAGCACAGATACGCAGTATTTT	CASSLRPTASTDTQYF
few	TRBV19	TRBD1	TRBJ1-2	TGTGCCAGTAGTATTTGGGACAGGGGGCGAAATGGCTACACCTTC	CASSIWDRGRNGYTF
many	TRBV20-1	TRBD2	TRBJ2-1	TGCAGTGCTAGAGATCCTAGCGGATTGAGCTCCTACAATGAGCAGTTCTTC	CSARDPSGLSSYNEQFF
few	TRBV29-1	-	TRBJ2-1	TGCAGCGTTGAGGGTGTCAGGCTGGGCAATGAGCAGTTCTTC	CSVEGVRLGNEQFF
many	TRBV2	-	TRBJ2-3	TGTGCCAGCAGAGGAGGGCCGGGGGTTTCAGATACGCAGTATTTT	CASRGGPGVSDTQYF
many	TRBV20-1	-	TRBJ2-1	TGCAGTGCTAGGGGCTTACTAGCAAATCCCTCCTACAATGAGCAGTTCTTC	CSARGLLANPSYNEQFF
few	TRBV6-5	-	TRBJ2-7	TGTGCCAGCAGTACTCCTCGACTAGGGGCCTACGAGCAGTACTTC	CASSTPRLGAYEQYF
once	TRBV6-5	-	TRBJ1-1	TGTGCCAGCAGTTACAGGGACGGGAACACTGAAGCTTTCTTT	CASSYRDGNTEAFF
-	TRBV5-1	-	TRBJ2-3	TGCGCCAGCAGCTTGCAGGGGATGACAGATACGCAGTATTTT	CASSLQGMTDTQYF
few	TRBV7-2	TRBD2	TRBJ2-1	TGTGCCAGCAGCCCGGCGGGAGAAGTCTATGAGCAGTTCTTC	CASSPAGEVYEQFF
few	TRBV20-1	-	TRBJ2-1	TGCAGTGCTAGAGAGTGGACTGCTAACAATGAGCAGTTCTTC	CSAREWTANNEQFF
-	TRBV19	-	TRBJ2-6	TGTGCTAGTAAGGGTGGGGAGTCTGGGGCCAACGTCCTGACTTTC	CASKGGESGANVLTF
many	TRBV14	-	TRBJ2-5	TGTGCCAGCAGCCAGACGAGGGTGGAGACCCAGTACTTC	CASSQTRVETQYF
many	TRBV6-1	-	TRBJ1-2	TGTGCCAGCAGTGAAGCCGAGGTTGTAGGCTATGGCTACACCTTC	CASSEAEVVGYGYTF
many	TRBV7-3	-	TRBJ2-7	TGTGCCAGCAGCTTAGCAGGCGGCACCTACGAGCAGTACTTC	CASSLAGGTYEQYF
many	TRBV5-5	-	TRBJ1-1	TGTGCCAGCAGCTCGGCGGGACGCAACACTGAAGCTTTCTTT	CASSSAGRNTEAFF
few	TRBV3-1	-	TRBJ1-2	TGTGCCAGCAGCCAAGATTCTGGGGGGCTAGTCTATGGCTACACCTTC	CASSQDSGGLVYGYTF
few	TRBV18	TRBD1	TRBJ1-5	TGTGCCAGCTCACCGCCGACAGGGGACCTTCAGCATTTT	CASSPPTGDLQHF
many	TRBV3-1	-	TRBJ1-1	TGTGCCAGCAGCCAAGAAAATCGACGCTTCGCTTTCTTT	CASSQENRRFAFF
-	TRBV29-1	-	TRBJ2-2	TGCAGCGTTGGAGGCGGGACAGCACTCAATTTTTTGAACACCGGGGAGCTGTTTTTT	CSVGGGTALNFLNTGELFF
-	TRBV4-3	-	TRBJ2-7	TGCGCCAGCAGCCAAGTTGCACGGTTCTCCTACGAGCAGTACTTC	CASSQVARFSYEQYF
-	TRBV29-1	-	TRBJ1-1	TGCAGCGTGGCAGGGAAGAACACTGAAGCTTTCTTT	CSVAGKNTEAFF
many	TRBV4-3	TRBD1	TRBJ2-5	TGCGCCAGCAGCCCGGGACAGGGCTCAGAGACCCAGTACTTC	CASSPGQGSETQYF
-	TRBV7-9	-	TRBJ1-2	TGTGCCAGCAGCCCCCTGCCTCAATATGGCTACACCTTC	CASSPLPQYGYTF
many	TRBV7-9	TRBD2	TRBJ2-7	TGTGCCAGCAGCGGACTAGGGGATAGCTCCTACGAGCAGTACTTC	CASSGLGDSSYEQYF
many	TRBV2	TRBD1	TRBJ1-2	TGTGCCAGCAAGACGACAGGGGATGGCTACACCTTC	CASKTTGDGYTF
-	TRBV2	-	TRBJ1-1	TGTGCCAGTGGACAGAGCACTGAAGCTTTCTTT	CASGQSTEAFF
few	TRBV15	-	TRBJ1-3	TGTGCCACCAGCGGAGGGGAAAGCTCTGGAAACACCATATATTTT	CATSGGESSGNTIYF
many	TRBV7-9	TRBD2	TRBJ2-5	TGTGCCAGCAGCTGGACTAGCGGGGCGGCAACCCAGTACTTC	CASSWTSGAATQYF
few	TRBV10-3	-	TRBJ2-1	TGTGCCATCAGTGGTCAGGGGTCGTCCTACAATGAGCAGTTCTTC	CAISGQGSSYNEQFF
-	TRBV9	-	TRBJ1-6	TGTGCCAGCAACTCAGGACTTGATAATTCACCCCTCCACTTT	CASNSGLDNSPLHF